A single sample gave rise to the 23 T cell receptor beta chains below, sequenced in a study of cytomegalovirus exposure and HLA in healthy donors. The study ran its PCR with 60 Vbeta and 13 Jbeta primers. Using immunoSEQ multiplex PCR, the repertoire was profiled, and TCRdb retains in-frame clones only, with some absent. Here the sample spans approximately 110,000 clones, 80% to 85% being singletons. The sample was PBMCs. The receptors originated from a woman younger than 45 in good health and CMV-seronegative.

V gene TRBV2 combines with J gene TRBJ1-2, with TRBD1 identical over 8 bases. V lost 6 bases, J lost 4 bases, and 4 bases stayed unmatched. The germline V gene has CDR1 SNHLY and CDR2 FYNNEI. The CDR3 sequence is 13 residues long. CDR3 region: CASRGGQGYGYTF. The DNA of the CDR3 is TGTGCCAGCAGGGGAGGACAGGGCTATGGCTACACCTTC.

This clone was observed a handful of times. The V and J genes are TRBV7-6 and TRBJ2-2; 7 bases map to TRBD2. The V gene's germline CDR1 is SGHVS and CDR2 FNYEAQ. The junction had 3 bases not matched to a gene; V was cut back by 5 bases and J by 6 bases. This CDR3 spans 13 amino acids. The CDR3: CASSREVAGELFF. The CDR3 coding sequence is TGTGCCAGCAGCCGGGAGGTTGCCGGGGAGCTGTTTTTT.

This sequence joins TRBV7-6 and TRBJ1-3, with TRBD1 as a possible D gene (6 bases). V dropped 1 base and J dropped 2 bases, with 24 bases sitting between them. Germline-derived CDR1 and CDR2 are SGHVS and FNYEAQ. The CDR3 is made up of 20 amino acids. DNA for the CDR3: TGTGCCAGCAGCTTAGTTCTTGTACCCGGGGGGGCATCAGCTGGAAACACCATATATTTT. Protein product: CASSLVLVPGGASAGNTIYF.

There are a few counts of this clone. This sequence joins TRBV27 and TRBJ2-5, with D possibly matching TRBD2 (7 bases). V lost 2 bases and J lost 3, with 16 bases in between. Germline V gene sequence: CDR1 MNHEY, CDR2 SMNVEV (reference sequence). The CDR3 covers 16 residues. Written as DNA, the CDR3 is TGTGCCAGCAGTTTACGGGGGGCAGGGAAGGAAGAGACCCAGTACTTC. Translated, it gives CASSLRGAGKEETQYF.

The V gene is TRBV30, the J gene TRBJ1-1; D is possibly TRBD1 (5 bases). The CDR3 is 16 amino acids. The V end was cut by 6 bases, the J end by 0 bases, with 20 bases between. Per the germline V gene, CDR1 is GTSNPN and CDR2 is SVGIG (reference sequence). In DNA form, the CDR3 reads TGTGCCTGCCACCGCGGGGGAGGGGCTATGAACACTGAAGCTTTCTTT. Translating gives CACHRGGGAMNTEAFF.

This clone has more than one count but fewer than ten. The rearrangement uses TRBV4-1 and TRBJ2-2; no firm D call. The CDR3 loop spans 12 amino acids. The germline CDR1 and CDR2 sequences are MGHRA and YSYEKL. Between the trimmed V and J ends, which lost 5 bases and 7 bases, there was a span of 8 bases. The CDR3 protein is CASSTSIGELFF. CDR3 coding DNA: TGCGCCAGCAGCACTTCAATCGGGGAGCTGTTTTTT.

For the CDR3, the DNA is TGTGCCAGCAGCTTGGGGACTAGCGGAGCACTTAGCACAGATACGCAGTATTTT. Translating gives CASSLGTSGALSTDTQYF. The V call is TRBV5-4, the J call TRBJ2-3, with TRBD2 matching over 10 bases. The V gene end was trimmed by 0 bases and the J gene end by 0 bases; junction bases not matched to a gene: 7. Germline V lookup: CDR1 SGHNT, CDR2 YYREEE (reference sequence). The CDR3 runs to 18 residues.

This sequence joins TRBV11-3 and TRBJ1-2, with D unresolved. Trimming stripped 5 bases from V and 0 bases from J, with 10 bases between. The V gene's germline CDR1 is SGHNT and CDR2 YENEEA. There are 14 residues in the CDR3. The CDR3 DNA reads TGTGCCAGCAGCCCTGGGAGGGCTAACTATGGCTACACCTTC. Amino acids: CASSPGRANYGYTF.

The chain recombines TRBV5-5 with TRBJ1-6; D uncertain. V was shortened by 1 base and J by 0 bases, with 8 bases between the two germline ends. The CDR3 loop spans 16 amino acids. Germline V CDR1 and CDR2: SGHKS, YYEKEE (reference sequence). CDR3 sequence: CASSLSAGSYNSPLHF. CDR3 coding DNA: TGTGCCAGCAGCTTGTCGGCAGGCTCCTATAATTCACCCCTCCACTTT.

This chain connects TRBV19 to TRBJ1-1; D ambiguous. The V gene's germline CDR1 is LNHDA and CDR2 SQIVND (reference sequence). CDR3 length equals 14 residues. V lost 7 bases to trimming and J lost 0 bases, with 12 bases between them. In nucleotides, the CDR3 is TGTGCCAGTACCCTTACAGTTGTGAACACTGAAGCTTTCTTT. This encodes CASTLTVVNTEAFF.

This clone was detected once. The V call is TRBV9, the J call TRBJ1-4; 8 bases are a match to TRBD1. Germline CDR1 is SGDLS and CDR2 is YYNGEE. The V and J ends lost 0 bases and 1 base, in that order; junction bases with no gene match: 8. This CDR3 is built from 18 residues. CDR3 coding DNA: TGTGCCAGCAGCGTAGGGGCAGGGGGCTGGGTAACTAATGAAAAACTGTTTTTT. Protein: CASSVGAGGWVTNEKLFF.

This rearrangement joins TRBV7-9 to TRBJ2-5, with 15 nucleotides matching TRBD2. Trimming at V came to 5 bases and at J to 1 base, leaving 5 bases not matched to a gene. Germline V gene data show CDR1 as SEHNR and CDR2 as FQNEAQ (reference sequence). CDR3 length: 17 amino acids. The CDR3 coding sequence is TGTGCCAGCAGCGGGGGACTAGCGGGGGGAATCCAAGAGACCCAGTACTTC. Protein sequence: CASSGGLAGGIQETQYF.

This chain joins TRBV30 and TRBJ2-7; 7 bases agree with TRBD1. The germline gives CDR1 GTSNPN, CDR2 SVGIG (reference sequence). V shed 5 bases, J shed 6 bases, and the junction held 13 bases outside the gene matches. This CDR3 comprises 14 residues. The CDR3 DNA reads TGTGCCTGGGAGGGGGCCGCGGGTAGTGTCGAGCAGTACTTC. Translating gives CAWEGAAGSVEQYF.

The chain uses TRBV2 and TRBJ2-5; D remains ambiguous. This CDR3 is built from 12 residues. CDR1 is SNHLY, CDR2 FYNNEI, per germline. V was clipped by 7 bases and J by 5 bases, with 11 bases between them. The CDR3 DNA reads TGTGCCAGCACAATTGCCTACGAGACCCAGTACTTC. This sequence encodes CASTIAYETQYF.

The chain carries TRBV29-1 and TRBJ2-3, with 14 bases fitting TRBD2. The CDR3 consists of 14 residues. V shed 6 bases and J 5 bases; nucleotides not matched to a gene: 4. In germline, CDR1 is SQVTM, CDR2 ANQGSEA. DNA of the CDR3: TGCAGCGTCCGACTAGCGGGAGGGTTAGATACGCAGTATTTT. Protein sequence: CSVRLAGGLDTQYF.

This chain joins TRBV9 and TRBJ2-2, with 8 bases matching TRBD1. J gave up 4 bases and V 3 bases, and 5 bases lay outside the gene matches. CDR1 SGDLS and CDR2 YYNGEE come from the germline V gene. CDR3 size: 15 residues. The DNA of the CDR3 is TGTGCCAGCAGCGCCAGGGGGACAGGCACCGGGGAGCTGTTTTTT. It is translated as CASSARGTGTGELFF. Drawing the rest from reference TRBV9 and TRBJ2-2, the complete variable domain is DSGVTQTPKHLITATGQRVTLRCSPRSGDLSVYWYQQSLDQGLQFLIQYYNGEERAKGNILERFSAQQFPDLHSELNLSSLELGDSALYFCASSARGTGTGELFFGEGSRLTVL.

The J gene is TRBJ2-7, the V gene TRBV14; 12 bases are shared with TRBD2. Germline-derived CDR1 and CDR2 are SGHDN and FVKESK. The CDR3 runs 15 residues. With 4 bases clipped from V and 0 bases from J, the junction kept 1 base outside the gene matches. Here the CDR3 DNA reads TGTGCCAGCAGCCTACTAGCGGGAGGCTCCTACGAGCAGTACTTC. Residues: CASSLLAGGSYEQYF.

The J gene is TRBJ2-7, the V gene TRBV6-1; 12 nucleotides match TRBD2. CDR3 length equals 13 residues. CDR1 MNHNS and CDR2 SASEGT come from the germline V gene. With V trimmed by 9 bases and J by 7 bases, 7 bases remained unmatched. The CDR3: CASGLAGQDEQYF. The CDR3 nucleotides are TGTGCCAGTGGACTAGCGGGACAGGATGAGCAGTACTTC.

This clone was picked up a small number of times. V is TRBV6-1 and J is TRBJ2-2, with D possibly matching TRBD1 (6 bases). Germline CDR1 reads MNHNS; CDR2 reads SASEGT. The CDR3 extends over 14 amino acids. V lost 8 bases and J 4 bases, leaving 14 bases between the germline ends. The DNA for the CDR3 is TGTGCCAGCGGTCAGGGACAAACCACCGGGGAGCTGTTTTTT. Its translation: CASGQGQTTGELFF.

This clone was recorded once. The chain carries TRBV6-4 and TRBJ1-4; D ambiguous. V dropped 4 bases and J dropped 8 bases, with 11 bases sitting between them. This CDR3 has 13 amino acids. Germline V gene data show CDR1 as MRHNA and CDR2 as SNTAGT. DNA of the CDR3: TGTGCCAGCAGTGTTAGCCGTGGCGAAAAACTGTTTTTT. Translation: CASSVSRGEKLFF.

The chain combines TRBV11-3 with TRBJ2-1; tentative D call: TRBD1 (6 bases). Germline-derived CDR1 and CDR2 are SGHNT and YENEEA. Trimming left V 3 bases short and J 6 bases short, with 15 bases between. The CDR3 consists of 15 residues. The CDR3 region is CASSFEQGGFNEQFF. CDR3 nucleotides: TGTGCCAGCAGCTTCGAACAGGGTGGATTCAATGAGCAGTTCTTC. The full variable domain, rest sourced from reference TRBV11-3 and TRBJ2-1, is EAGVVQSPRYKIIEKKQPVAFWCNPISGHNTLYWYLQNLGQGPELLIRYENEEAVDDSQLPKDRFSAERLKGVDSTLKIQPAELGDSAVYLCASSFEQGGFNEQFFGPGTRLTVL.

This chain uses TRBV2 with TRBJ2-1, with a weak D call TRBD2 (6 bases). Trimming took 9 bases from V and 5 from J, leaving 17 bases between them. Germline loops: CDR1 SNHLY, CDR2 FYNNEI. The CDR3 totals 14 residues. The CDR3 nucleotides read TGTGCCAGGTCGCGGGACTGGAAAGACAATGAGCAGTTCTTC. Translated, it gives CARSRDWKDNEQFF.

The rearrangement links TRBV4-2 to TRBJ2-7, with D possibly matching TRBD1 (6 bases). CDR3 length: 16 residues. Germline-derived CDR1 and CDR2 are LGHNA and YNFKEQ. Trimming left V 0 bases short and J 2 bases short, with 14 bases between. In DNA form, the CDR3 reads TGTGCCAGCAGCCAAGACAGGGAGAAGGGGGCCTACGAGCAGTACTTC. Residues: CASSQDREKGAYEQYF.